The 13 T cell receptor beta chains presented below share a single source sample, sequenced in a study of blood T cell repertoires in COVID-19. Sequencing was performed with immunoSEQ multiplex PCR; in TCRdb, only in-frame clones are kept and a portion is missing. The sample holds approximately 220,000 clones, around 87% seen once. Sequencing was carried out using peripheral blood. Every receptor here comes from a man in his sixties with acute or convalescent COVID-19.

As DNA, the CDR3 is TGTGCCAGCAGCTTAAGGCCGGTGGGGGGGGAGACCCAGTACTTC. Protein product: CASSLRPVGGETQYF. The chain joins TRBV11-2 to TRBJ2-5, with 7 bases identical to TRBD2. The V segment lost 2 bases and the J segment 5 bases; nucleotides outside the gene matches: 8. Per germline, CDR1 SGHAT and CDR2 FQNNGV. This CDR3 region has 15 residues.

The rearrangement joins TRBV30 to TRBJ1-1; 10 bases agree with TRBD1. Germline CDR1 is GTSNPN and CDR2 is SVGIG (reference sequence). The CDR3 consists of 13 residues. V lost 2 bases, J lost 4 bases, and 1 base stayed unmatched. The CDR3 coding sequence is TGTGCCTGGAGTCGGACAGGGGGCACTGAAGCTTTCTTT. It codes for CAWSRTGGTEAFF.

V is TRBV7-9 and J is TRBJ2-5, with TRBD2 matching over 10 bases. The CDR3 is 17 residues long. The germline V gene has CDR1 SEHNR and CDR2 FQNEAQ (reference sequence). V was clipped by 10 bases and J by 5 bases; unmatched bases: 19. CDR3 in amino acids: CATQPISGGAGGETQYF. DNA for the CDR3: TGTGCCACCCAACCCATCAGCGGGGGGGCCGGTGGGGAGACCCAGTACTTC.

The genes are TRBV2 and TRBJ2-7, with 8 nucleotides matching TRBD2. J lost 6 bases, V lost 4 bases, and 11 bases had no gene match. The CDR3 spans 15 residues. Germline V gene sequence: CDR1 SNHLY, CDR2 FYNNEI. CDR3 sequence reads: CASSAKRGPGGEQYF. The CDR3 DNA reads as TGTGCCAGCAGTGCCAAGCGGGGGCCTGGGGGCGAGCAGTACTTC.

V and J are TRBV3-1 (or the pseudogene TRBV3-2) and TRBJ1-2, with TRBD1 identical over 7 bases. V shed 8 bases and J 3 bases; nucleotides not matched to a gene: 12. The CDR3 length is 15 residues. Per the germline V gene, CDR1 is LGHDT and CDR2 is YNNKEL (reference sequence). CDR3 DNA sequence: TGTGCCAGCCGACCCACGACAGGGCCTGACTATGGCTACACCTTC. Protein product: CASRPTTGPDYGYTF.

For the CDR3, the DNA is TGCAGTGCTAGTTGGGTAGGACAGGGGAGCTCCTACGAGCAGTACTTC. Translating it yields CSASWVGQGSSYEQYF. J is TRBJ2-7 and V is TRBV20-1; 9 bases line up with TRBD1. CDR3 length: 16 amino acids. From germline, CDR1 is DFQATT and CDR2 SNEGSKA (reference sequence). Losses at the gene ends were 3 bases for V and 0 bases for J; bases not matched to a gene: 9.

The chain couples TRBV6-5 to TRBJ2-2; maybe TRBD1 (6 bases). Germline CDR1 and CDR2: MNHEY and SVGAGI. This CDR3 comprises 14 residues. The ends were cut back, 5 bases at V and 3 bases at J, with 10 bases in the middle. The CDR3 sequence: CASSKTGDTGELFF. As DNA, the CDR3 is TGTGCCAGCAGTAAGACAGGCGACACCGGGGAGCTGTTTTTT.

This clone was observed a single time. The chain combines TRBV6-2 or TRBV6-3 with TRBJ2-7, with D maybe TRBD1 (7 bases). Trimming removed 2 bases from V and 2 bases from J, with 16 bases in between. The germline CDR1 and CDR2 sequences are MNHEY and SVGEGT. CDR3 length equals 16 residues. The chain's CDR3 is CASSYMPTGTAYEQYF. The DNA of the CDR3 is TGTGCCAGCAGTTACATGCCGACAGGGACTGCCTACGAGCAGTACTTC.

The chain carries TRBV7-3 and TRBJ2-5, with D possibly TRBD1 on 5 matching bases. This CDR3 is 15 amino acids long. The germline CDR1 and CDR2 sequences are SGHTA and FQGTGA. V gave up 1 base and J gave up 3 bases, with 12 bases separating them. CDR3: CASSLMLGEKETQYF. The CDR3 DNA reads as TGTGCCAGCAGCTTAATGCTAGGGGAAAAAGAGACCCAGTACTTC.

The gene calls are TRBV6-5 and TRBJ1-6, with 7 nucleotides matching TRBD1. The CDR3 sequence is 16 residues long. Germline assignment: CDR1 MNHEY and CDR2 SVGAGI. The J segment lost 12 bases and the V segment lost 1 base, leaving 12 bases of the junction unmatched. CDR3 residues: CASSYFTQGPGGPLHF. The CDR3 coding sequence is TGTGCCAGCAGTTACTTTACACAGGGGCCCGGGGGACCCCTCCACTTT.

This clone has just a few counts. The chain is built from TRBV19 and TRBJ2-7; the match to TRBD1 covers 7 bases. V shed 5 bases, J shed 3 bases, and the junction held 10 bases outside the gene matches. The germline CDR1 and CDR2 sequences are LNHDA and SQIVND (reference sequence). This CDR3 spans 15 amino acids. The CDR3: CASSLFGQVGYEQYF. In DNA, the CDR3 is TGTGCCAGTAGTCTATTTGGACAGGTGGGCTACGAGCAGTACTTC. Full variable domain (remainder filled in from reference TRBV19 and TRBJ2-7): DGGITQSPKYLFRKEGQNVTLSCEQNLNHDAMYWYRQDPGQGLRLIYYSQIVNDFQKGDIAEGYSVSREKKESFPLTVTSAQKNPTAFYLCASSLFGQVGYEQYFGPGTRLTVT.

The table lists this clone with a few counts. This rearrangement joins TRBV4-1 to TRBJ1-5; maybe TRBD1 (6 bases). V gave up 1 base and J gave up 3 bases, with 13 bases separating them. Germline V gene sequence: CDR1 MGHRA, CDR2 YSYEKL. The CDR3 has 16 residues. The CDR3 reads CASSQAPTGPNQPQHF. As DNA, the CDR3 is TGCGCCAGCAGCCAAGCCCCGACAGGACCCAATCAGCCCCAGCATTTT.

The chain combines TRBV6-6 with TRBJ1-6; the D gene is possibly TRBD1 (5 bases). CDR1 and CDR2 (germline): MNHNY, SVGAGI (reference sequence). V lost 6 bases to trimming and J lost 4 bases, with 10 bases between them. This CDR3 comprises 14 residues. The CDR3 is CASSQGSYNSPLHF. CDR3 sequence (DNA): TGTGCCAGCAGCCAGGGCAGTTATAATTCACCCCTCCACTTT.